Presented here are 23 T cell receptor beta chains from one specimen sequenced in a study of blood T cell repertoires in COVID-19. The protocol was immunoSEQ multiplex PCR, while the TCRdb copy is restricted to in-frame clones and leaves out a portion. The sample holds some 170,000 clones, over 85% seen once. Sequencing used peripheral blood. The source of these receptors is a woman aged 60-75 years with COVID-19, enrolled during active disease.

The rearrangement joins TRBV7-3 to TRBJ1-1; the D is unclear. With 5 bases removed from V and 4 bases from J, the gap between germline ends came to 11 bases. This CDR3 region has 13 residues. The germline V gene encodes CDR1 SGHTA and CDR2 FQGTGA. This CDR3 is CASSRMAGTEAFF. Here the CDR3 DNA reads TGTGCCAGCAGCCGTATGGCGGGCACTGAAGCTTTCTTT. Together with reference TRBV7-3 and TRBJ1-1, the CDR3 gives the full variable domain: GAGVSQTPSNKVTEKGKYVELRCDPISGHTALYWYRQSLGQGPEFLIYFQGTGAADDSGLPNDRFFAVRPEGSVSTLKIQRTERGDSAVYLCASSRMAGTEAFFGQGTRLTVV.

V usage is TRBV7-9 and J usage is TRBJ1-2; D possibly corresponds to TRBD1 (6 bases). V lost 8 bases and J 5 bases, leaving 12 bases between the germline ends. CDR3 size: 12 residues. The germline V gene has CDR1 SEHNR and CDR2 FQNEAQ (reference sequence). The CDR3 DNA follows: TGTGCCAGCGGCCAAAGGGGGTATGGCTACACCTTC. Its translation: CASGQRGYGYTF.

The V gene is TRBV25-1, the J gene TRBJ2-5, with D possibly matching TRBD2 (6 bases). Between the trimmed V and J ends, which lost 2 bases and 3 bases, there was a span of 10 bases. This CDR3 has 14 residues. The germline V gene encodes CDR1 MGHDK and CDR2 SYGVNS. Here the CDR3 reads CASSEAGRKETQYF. CDR3 bases: TGTGCCAGCAGTGAAGCGGGGAGGAAAGAGACCCAGTACTTC. The whole variable domain, remainder taken from reference TRBV25-1 and TRBJ2-5, is EADIYQTPRYLVIGTGKKITLECSQTMGHDKMYWYQQDPGMELHLIHYSYGVNSTEKGDLSSESTVSRIRTEHFPLTLESARPSHTSQYLCASSEAGRKETQYFGPGTRLLVL.

V usage is TRBV11-2 and J usage is TRBJ2-1; 11 bases agree with TRBD2. The CDR3 is 16 amino acids. The germline CDR1 and CDR2 sequences are SGHAT and FQNNGV. V was pared by 3 bases and J by 4 bases, with 5 bases of the junction left unmatched. CDR3 bases: TGTGCCAGCAGCTTGACGGTAGCGGGGGGGTACAATGAGCAGTTCTTC. It translates to CASSLTVAGGYNEQFF.

The chain is built from TRBV6-1 and TRBJ1-5; the D gene is possibly TRBD1 (6 bases). Germline V gene sequence: CDR1 MNHNS, CDR2 SASEGT. With 1 base removed from V and 2 bases from J, the gap between germline ends came to 12 bases. The CDR3 loop spans 16 amino acids. CDR3 sequence (DNA): TGTGCCAGCAGTGAAGGGGGGCAGGTGGGCAATCAGCCCCAGCATTTT. This encodes CASSEGGQVGNQPQHF.

V gene TRBV7-9 combines with J gene TRBJ2-1, with D possibly TRBD2 on 5 matching bases. CDR3 size: 13 residues. Between the trimmed V and J ends, which lost 2 bases and 10 bases, there was a span of 12 bases. The germline V gene encodes CDR1 SEHNR and CDR2 FQNEAQ (reference sequence). CDR3 loop: CASSLPRTEEQFF. Written as DNA, the CDR3 is TGTGCCAGCAGCTTACCGCGGACTGAAGAGCAGTTCTTC.

The chain has TRBV20-1 and TRBJ1-2; possible D gene TRBD1, 5 bases. The CDR3 spans 14 residues. Germline V gene lookup returns CDR1 DFQATT and CDR2 SNEGSKA (reference sequence). V shed 3 bases and J shed 5 bases, with 16 bases lying between them. CDR3: CSASFRPGGYGYTF. The CDR3 nucleotides are TGCAGTGCTAGTTTTCGGCCCGGGGGGTATGGCTACACCTTC.

J is TRBJ1-6 and V is TRBV19; unclear D gene. The germline CDR1 and CDR2 sequences are LNHDA and SQIVND (reference sequence). Trimming stripped 5 bases from V and 0 bases from J, with 11 bases between. The CDR3 extends over 16 amino acids. CDR3 residues: CASSSERSSYNSPLHF. The CDR3 bases are TGTGCCAGTAGTTCGGAGAGGAGCTCCTATAATTCACCCCTCCACTTT.

The V call is TRBV3-1 (or the pseudogene TRBV3-2), the J call TRBJ1-4; D is ambiguous. The CDR3 has 14 residues. Trimming cost V 8 bases and J 7 bases, with 17 bases left between them. Germline lookup yields CDR1 LGHDT and CDR2 YNNKEL (reference sequence). CDR3 bases: TGTGCCAGCGGGAAAGGTTCGGAGGGTGAAAAACTGTTTTTT. Translating it yields CASGKGSEGEKLFF.

V usage is TRBV6-5 and J usage is TRBJ1-1; 7 bases align to TRBD1. After removal of 6 bases from V and 5 bases from J, the junction contained 9 bases not matched to a gene. Per germline, CDR1 MNHEY and CDR2 SVGAGI. CDR3 length equals 14 residues. For the CDR3, the DNA is TGTGCCAGCAGAGCAGGGGGACGAATGACTGAAGCTTTCTTT. It specifies CASRAGGRMTEAFF.

This clone was counted a single time. V usage is TRBV9 and J usage is TRBJ2-7; D is possibly TRBD1 (6 bases). The CDR3 sequence is 13 residues long. CDR1 SGDLS and CDR2 YYNGEE come from the germline V gene. The V end lost 3 bases, the J end lost 1 base, and 8 bases lay between the germline ends. CDR3 sequence: CASSAGQSYEQYF. The DNA of the CDR3 is TGTGCCAGCAGCGCCGGACAGTCCTACGAGCAGTACTTC.

The chain recombines TRBV5-1 with TRBJ1-1; D might be TRBD1 (5 bases). Germline V CDR1 and CDR2: SGHRS, YFSETQ. V was shortened by 3 bases and J by 5 bases, with 11 bases between the two germline ends. CDR3 length equals 13 residues. The CDR3 region is CASSSGGGTEAFF. The CDR3 coding sequence is TGCGCCAGCAGCTCGGGCGGGGGGACTGAAGCTTTCTTT.

The rearrangement joins TRBV4-3 to TRBJ2-3; TRBD2 agrees at 13 bases. V shed 4 bases, J shed 5 bases, and the junction held 3 bases outside the gene matches. The CDR3 runs 15 residues. Per the germline V gene, CDR1 is LGHNA and CDR2 is YSLEER. The CDR3 region has the DNA TGCGCCAGCAGCCCACTAGCGGGGGGGCGAGATACGCAGTATTTT. Translating it yields CASSPLAGGRDTQYF.

This clone has a handful of counts. This chain joins TRBV3-1 (or the pseudogene TRBV3-2) and TRBJ1-1, with 8 bases lining up with TRBD1. CDR3 length: 13 residues. The germline CDR1 and CDR2 sequences are LGHDT and YNNKEL (reference sequence). Trimming cost V 11 bases and J 6 bases; bases outside gene matches: 11. CDR3 DNA sequence: TGTGCCGGTCTCCGGGACAGGACGCCTGAAGCTTTCTTT. It translates to CAGLRDRTPEAFF.

The DNA for the CDR3 is TGTGCCAGCAGCCCTACTCGCTTCCCTGGGACAGTAACCTACGAGCAGTACTTC. It is translated as CASSPTRFPGTVTYEQYF. This chain links TRBV7-8 with TRBJ2-7, with TRBD1 matching over 7 bases. V gave up 5 bases and J gave up 2 bases; unmatched junction bases: 18. The germline V gene encodes CDR1 SGHVS and CDR2 FQNEAQ. This CDR3 has 18 amino acids.

The table lists this clone with a count of one. This CDR3 is CASSHRVIQPQHF. CDR3 DNA: TGTGCCAGCAGTCACAGGGTTATTCAGCCCCAGCATTTT. The chain recombines TRBV12-3 or TRBV12-4 with TRBJ1-5; a weak D match, TRBD1 (6 bases). V was trimmed by 5 bases and J by 6 bases, leaving 11 bases between them. The CDR3 is 13 residues long.

The rearrangement uses TRBV4-1 and TRBJ1-3; 7 nucleotides agree with TRBD1. In germline, CDR1 is MGHRA, CDR2 YSYEKL. This CDR3 has 21 amino acids. J gave up 3 bases and V 2 bases, and 22 bases lay outside the gene matches. CDR3 coding DNA: TGCGCCAGCAGCCAAACCTCTTCACTGATTACCGACAGGGAGTTTGGAAACACCATATATTTT. The encoded protein is CASSQTSSLITDREFGNTIYF.

The J gene is TRBJ1-5, the V gene TRBV13, with D possibly being TRBD1 (5 bases). Germline V gene data show CDR1 as PRHDT and CDR2 as FYEKMQ (reference sequence). Trimming pared 0 bases from V and 9 bases from J, leaving 9 bases between. This CDR3 region has 13 residues. CDR3 DNA: TGTGCCAGCAGCTTAGGGCCCCAGGGGCCCCAGCATTTT. It is translated as CASSLGPQGPQHF.

The chain recombines TRBV7-9 with TRBJ1-6; TRBD1 matches 7 bases. The CDR3 extends over 15 amino acids. From germline, CDR1 is SEHNR and CDR2 FQNEAQ (reference sequence). V was pared by 5 bases and J by 6 bases, with 7 bases of the junction left unmatched. The CDR3 spells CASSPRDRPNSPLHF. The CDR3 DNA sequence: TGTGCCAGCAGCCCCCGGGACAGACCTAATTCACCCCTCCACTTT.

The chain combines TRBV24-1 with TRBJ1-5, with a possible D match to TRBD1 (5 bases). Deletions cut 1 base from V and 2 bases from J, with 35 bases between. Germline V lookup: CDR1 KGHDR, CDR2 SFDVKD. This CDR3 is built from 24 residues. CDR3 nucleotide sequence: TGTGCCACCAGTGATTTTGACGTCTATGAGCAGTTCCAACTCCTTCAGGGTTGCAATCAGCCCCAGCATTTT. This codes for CATSDFDVYEQFQLLQGCNQPQHF.

J is TRBJ1-1 and V is TRBV11-3; a weak D match, TRBD1 (6 bases). This CDR3 is 13 amino acids long. Trimming shortened V by 3 bases and J by 4 bases, and 9 bases separated the two germline ends. The germline CDR1 and CDR2 sequences are SGHNT and YENEEA. CDR3 sequence (DNA): TGTGCCAGCAGCTTTACAGGGATCACTGAAGCTTTCTTT. It encodes CASSFTGITEAFF.

The rearrangement uses TRBV18 and TRBJ2-2; D is ambiguous. The germline CDR1 and CDR2 sequences are KGHSH and LQKENI. The V and J ends lost 8 bases and 3 bases respectively, with 19 bases between them. The CDR3 spans 16 residues. CDR3 residues: CASPRPPAGDTGELFF. The CDR3 DNA reads as TGTGCCAGCCCCCGTCCTCCTGCAGGTGACACCGGGGAGCTGTTTTTT.

The J gene is TRBJ2-1, the V gene TRBV7-2, with 7 bases matching TRBD2. CDR3 length equals 16 residues. Germline CDR1 and CDR2: SGHTA and FQGNSA. J gave up 3 bases and V 5 bases, and 10 bases lay outside the gene matches. In DNA, the CDR3 is TGTGCCAGCAGCCCACAAGCGGGGTGGGTCTACAATGAGCAGTTCTTC. Protein product: CASSPQAGWVYNEQFF.